These T cell receptor beta chains were read from a single sample in a study of CD8 T cells in ankylosing spondylitis. Each CDR3 protein is one row after TCRdb ran MiXCR on the 5' RACE reads. This sample has fewer than 250,000 distinct CDR3 sequences; about 30% occur once, and the top ten carry approximately 4.6%. The sequenced sample was blood, either unsorted or a sorted T cell fraction (not recorded which). These TCRs come from a male donor with ankylosing spondylitis or in good health (not recorded which). The CDR3 runs from the conserved cysteine through the conserved F or W. A D gene is named only where the DNA matches it firmly. Clone size is not always given. Where it is, it says once, few, many or a class for expanded clones.

TRBV6-2/TRBV6-3	NA	NA	TRBJ2-3	CATRGNRAPLTTGPRGTDTQYF	TGTGCTACAAGGGGAAATCGGGCCCCGCTAACCACAGGCCCGAGAGGCACAGATACGCAGTATTTT
TRBV7-2	NA	NA	TRBJ1-4	CASSLSFGPNEKLFF	TGTGCCAGCAGCTTAAGCTTCGGGCCTAATGAAAAACTGTTTTTT
TRBV6-1	NA	TRBD1	TRBJ1-6	CASREGSGTGGSPLHF	TGTGCCAGCAGGGAAGGATCCGGGACAGGGGGTTCACCCCTCCACTTT
TRBV6-5	few	TRBD1	TRBJ2-7	CATRQGSYEQYF	TGTGCCACTCGACAGGGCTCCTACGAGCAGTACTTC
TRBV6-5	NA	TRBD1	TRBJ2-2	CASSYGTGGLGGELFF	TGTGCCAGCAGTTACGGGACAGGGGGCCTCGGCGGGGAGCTGTTTTTT
TRBV12-3/TRBV12-4	once	TRBD1	TRBJ1-2	CASHRQGQGVYTF	TGTGCCAGCCACCGCCAGGGACAGGGGGTCTATACCTTC
TRBV5-1	few	TRBD2	TRBJ2-5	CASSLTSGEETQYF	TGCGCCAGCAGCTTGACTAGCGGGGAAGAGACCCAGTACTTC
TRBV3-1	NA	NA	TRBJ2-7	CASSQGPDGGYEQYF	TGTGCCAGCAGCCAAGGTCCGGACGGAGGCTACGAGCAGTACTTC
TRBV6-5	few	NA	TRBJ2-2	CASSYSDSPNTGELFF	TGTGCCAGCAGTTACTCGGACAGCCCGAACACCGGGGAGCTGTTTTTT
TRBV6-5	many	NA	TRBJ1-5	CATRRGNQPQHF	TGTGCCACCCGACGGGGCAATCAGCCCCAGCATTTT
TRBV12-3/TRBV12-4	NA	NA	TRBJ1-1	CASTFSGMSEAFF	TGTGCCAGCACCTTCTCGGGAATGTCTGAAGCTTTCTTT
TRBV28	NA	NA	TRBJ2-6	CASSLSDSGANVLTF	TGTGCCAGCAGTTTATCGGACTCTGGGGCCAACGTCCTGACTTTC
TRBV5-1	few	NA	TRBJ2-3	CASRAEGNPTDTQYF	TGCGCCAGCAGGGCCGAGGGTAACCCCACAGATACGCAGTATTTT
TRBV10-3	NA	TRBD1	TRBJ2-7	CAIRNPGQGVGEQYF	TGTGCCATCAGGAATCCGGGACAGGGGGTCGGGGAGCAGTACTTC
TRBV5-6	NA	NA	TRBJ2-3	CASSGTGHITDTQYF	TGTGCCAGCAGCGGGACGGGACATATCACAGATACGCAGTATTTT
TRBV5-6	NA	NA	TRBJ2-2	CASSLASTGAGELFF	TGTGCCAGCAGCTTGGCTAGCACGGGCGCCGGGGAGCTGTTTTTT
TRBV7-2	many	NA	TRBJ2-7	CASSLGDEQYF	TGTGCCAGCAGCTTAGGAGACGAGCAGTACTTC
TRBV12-3/TRBV12-4	NA	NA	TRBJ2-7	CASSFGSGYEQYF	TGTGCCAGCAGTTTCGGCAGTGGCTACGAGCAGTACTTC
TRBV28	NA	TRBD2	TRBJ2-3	CASSSHLLAGGTDTQYF	TGTGCCAGCAGTTCCCACCTACTAGCGGGGGGCACAGATACGCAGTATTTT
TRBV25-1	few	TRBD1	TRBJ2-7	CASSDRDRSSYEQYF	TGTGCCAGCAGTGACCGGGACAGAAGCTCCTACGAGCAGTACTTC
TRBV10-1	few	NA	TRBJ2-5	CASSEGQQETQYF	TGCGCCAGCAGTGAAGGTCAACAAGAGACCCAGTACTTC
TRBV12-3/TRBV12-4	NA	NA	TRBJ1-5	CASSLPPPQPQHF	TGTGCCAGCAGTTTACCCCCTCCTCAGCCCCAGCATTTT
TRBV12-3/TRBV12-4	NA	NA	TRBJ2-2	CASISGGTGELFF	TGTGCCAGCATTAGCGGCGGGACCGGGGAGCTGTTTTTT
TRBV9	few	TRBD1	TRBJ2-3	CASSRWTGRRDTQYF	TGTGCCAGCAGCAGATGGACAGGGAGGAGGGATACGCAGTATTTT
TRBV5-6	NA	TRBD1	TRBJ2-7	CASSFERGLSYEQYF	TGTGCCAGCAGCTTCGAAAGGGGGCTTTCCTACGAGCAGTACTTC
TRBV5-1	NA	TRBD2	TRBJ2-2	CASSPTSGETTGELFF	TGCGCCAGCAGCCCTACTAGCGGGGAGACCACCGGGGAGCTGTTTTTT
TRBV6-5	few	NA	TRBJ2-1	CASSYSNPSWDEQFF	TGTGCCAGCAGTTACTCGAATCCTAGCTGGGATGAGCAGTTCTTC
TRBV5-1	NA	NA	TRBJ1-3	CASSLEEPSGNTIYF	TGCGCCAGCAGCTTGGAGGAACCCTCTGGAAACACCATATATTTT
TRBV6-5	few	NA	TRBJ2-1	CASSSPRGNEQFF	TGTGCCAGCAGCTCACCGAGGGGGAATGAGCAGTTCTTC
TRBV20-1	NA	NA	TRBJ1-4	CSARELPVLGYSGLFF	TGCAGTGCTAGAGAGTTGCCGGTCCTCGGTTATAGTGGACTGTTTTTT
TRBV6-5	NA	NA	TRBJ2-2	CASSYSSGMNTGELFF	TGTGCCAGCAGTTACTCATCGGGGATGAACACCGGGGAGCTGTTTTTT
TRBV6-5	NA	NA	TRBJ1-2	CASSSDSGYTF	TGTGCCAGCAGCTCCGACAGTGGCTACACCTTC
TRBV12-3/TRBV12-4	NA	NA	TRBJ1-2	CASSLGTASPLSYGYTF	TGTGCCAGCAGCCTCGGGACCGCGTCTCCCCTATCGTATGGCTACACCTTC
TRBV11-2	NA	TRBD2	TRBJ2-5	CASSGLAGQETQYF	TGTGCCAGCAGCGGACTAGCGGGGCAAGAGACCCAGTACTTC
TRBV20-1	few	NA	TRBJ2-3	CSGGEQGTDTQYF	TGCAGTGGGGGGGAACAGGGCACAGATACGCAGTATTTT
TRBV12-3/TRBV12-4	few	NA	TRBJ2-7	CASSLSDSTYEQYF	TGTGCCAGCAGTTTATCCGACAGTACCTACGAGCAGTACTTC
TRBV20-1	few	NA	TRBJ1-1	CSARATVRKKTMNTEAFF	TGCAGTGCTAGAGCGACGGTCAGGAAGAAGACGATGAACACTGAAGCTTTCTTT
TRBV7-9	once	NA	TRBJ2-1	CASSSLLQSGNEQFF	TGTGCCAGCAGTTCTCTTCTGCAAAGCGGCAATGAGCAGTTCTTC
TRBV5-1	NA	NA	TRBJ1-2	CASSPPREGGYTF	TGCGCCAGCAGCCCCCCGCGGGAAGGCGGCTACACCTTC
TRBV6-2/TRBV6-3	few	NA	TRBJ2-2	CASSYSRALTGELFF	TGTGCCAGCAGTTACTCAAGGGCCCTTACCGGGGAGCTGTTTTTT
TRBV29-1	few	NA	TRBJ2-7	CSVWDSRSYEQYF	TGCAGCGTTTGGGACTCTCGCTCCTACGAGCAGTACTTC
TRBV20-1	NA	TRBD2	TRBJ2-7	CSARTSGGVFLEQYF	TGCAGTGCTAGGACTAGCGGGGGGGTATTCTTAGAGCAGTACTTC
TRBV20-1	few	NA	TRBJ2-5	CSATRGAGNQETQYF	TGCAGTGCCACCAGAGGAGCGGGTAACCAAGAGACCCAGTACTTC
TRBV12-3/TRBV12-4	few	NA	TRBJ2-7	CASSLALMGDEQYF	TGTGCCAGCAGTTTAGCGCTTATGGGTGACGAGCAGTACTTC
TRBV12-3/TRBV12-4	many	TRBD1	TRBJ1-1	CASSSRTGGTEAFF	TGTGCCAGCAGTTCTCGGACAGGGGGCACTGAAGCTTTCTTT